These 32 T cell receptor beta chains came from one sample sequenced in a study of OX40 agonist ivuxolimab in advanced cancers. The assay was immunoSEQ multiplex PCR, and TCRdb's table has in-frame clones only and misses some. The sample has some 63,000 clones; approximately 92% are singletons. Here the sequenced sample was CD4+ or CD8+ T cells sorted from blood, taken in a trial of the OX40 agonist ivuxolimab. Source of these receptors: an adult with an advanced solid tumor such as melanoma, head and neck, liver or kidney cancer.

The chain carries TRBV7-6 and TRBJ1-6; D remains unclear. The length of the CDR3 is 15 residues. Trimming took off 1 base at V and 3 bases at J, with 7 bases between the two ends. Germline assignment: CDR1 SGHVS and CDR2 FNYEAQ. CDR3 bases: TGTGCCAGCAGCTTAGAGGGTGACTATAATTCACCCCTCCACTTT. Translation gives CASSLEGDYNSPLHF.

The rearrangement joins TRBV7-9 to TRBJ2-3; TRBD1 agrees at 9 bases. Germline V gene lookup returns CDR1 SEHNR and CDR2 FQNEAQ (reference sequence). Unmatched junction bases numbered 6, after V lost 3 bases and J lost 2 bases. CDR3 size: 16 residues. CDR3 nucleotide sequence: TGTGCCAGCAGCTTGATTCACAGGGGGCCCACAGATACGCAGTATTTT. Translating gives CASSLIHRGPTDTQYF. The whole variable domain, remainder taken from reference TRBV7-9 and TRBJ2-3, is DTGVSQNPRHKITKRGQNVTFRCDPISEHNRLYWYRQTLGQGPEFLTYFQNEAQLEKSRLLSDRFSAERPKGSFSTLEIQRTEQGDSAMYLCASSLIHRGPTDTQYFGPGTRLTVL.

The chain combines TRBV7-9 with TRBJ1-1; no clear D. The CDR3 totals 13 residues. CDR1 and CDR2 from the germline V gene are SEHNR and FQNEAQ (reference sequence). V was trimmed by 5 bases and J by 1 base, leaving 8 bases between them. The CDR3 DNA reads TGTGCCAGCAGCCCACCTGGGAACACTGAAGCTTTCTTT. The encoded protein is CASSPPGNTEAFF.

The J gene is TRBJ2-1, the V gene TRBV29-1, with 7 bases that match TRBD2. V was pared by 2 bases and J by 9 bases, with 4 bases of the junction left unmatched. Germline loops: CDR1 SQVTM, CDR2 ANQGSEA. The CDR3 is 12 amino acids. The CDR3 DNA is TGCAGCGTTGAAACCAGCGGGGTTGAGCAGTTCTTC. Protein: CSVETSGVEQFF.

This chain uses TRBV5-6 with TRBJ2-1; 8 bases align to TRBD1. V was clipped by 4 bases and J by 4 bases; unmatched bases: 7. The CDR3 sequence is 15 residues long. Germline V gene sequence: CDR1 SGHDT, CDR2 YYEEEE. CDR3 in DNA: TGTGCCAGCAGCACGACAGGGGACGGGTACAATGAGCAGTTCTTC. It is translated as CASSTTGDGYNEQFF.

The chain uses TRBV4-1 and TRBJ2-1, with D possibly being TRBD2 (6 bases). Trimming shortened V by 2 bases and J by 6 bases, and 8 bases separated the two germline ends. Germline loops: CDR1 MGHRA, CDR2 YSYEKL. This CDR3 comprises 13 residues. Here the CDR3 DNA reads TGCGCCAGCAGCCAATTTAGCGGCAATGAGCAGTTCTTC. As protein: CASSQFSGNEQFF.

The chain employs TRBV7-9 and TRBJ2-2; 7 bases line up with TRBD1. Germline loops: CDR1 SEHNR, CDR2 FQNEAQ (reference sequence). The CDR3 runs 15 residues. The J segment lost 0 bases and the V segment lost 5 bases, leaving 3 bases of the junction unmatched. Written as DNA, the CDR3 is TGTGCCAGCAGCCGAGGGACAGCGAACACCGGGGAGCTGTTTTTT. Its protein product is CASSRGTANTGELFF. The entire variable domain, with the rest obtained from reference TRBV7-9 and TRBJ2-2, is as follows: DTGVSQNPRHKITKRGQNVTFRCDPISEHNRLYWYRQTLGQGPEFLTYFQNEAQLEKSRLLSDRFSAERPKGSFSTLEIQRTEQGDSAMYLCASSRGTANTGELFFGEGSRLTVL.

The V gene is TRBV29-1, the J gene TRBJ1-1, with D hard to call. CDR3 length equals 12 residues. Trimming cost V 7 bases and J 7 bases, with 16 bases left between them. CDR1 and CDR2 (germline): SQVTM, ANQGSEA. CDR3 amino acids: CSAPWANGEAFF. The CDR3 DNA reads TGCAGCGCACCATGGGCGAACGGTGAAGCTTTCTTT.

This chain joins TRBV7-9 and TRBJ2-5, with D tentatively TRBD1 or TRBD2 (5 bases each). V was shortened by 5 bases and J by 4 bases, with 20 bases between the two germline ends. Germline V gives CDR1 SEHNR, CDR2 FQNEAQ (reference sequence). The CDR3 runs 16 residues. CDR3 sequence reads: CASSPPGPTGGETQYF. The CDR3 DNA sequence: TGTGCCAGCAGCCCTCCGGGGCCCACCGGTGGAGAGACCCAGTACTTC.

The chain carries TRBV4-1 and TRBJ2-1; no reliable D call. Germline lookup yields CDR1 MGHRA and CDR2 YSYEKL. The CDR3 spans 13 residues. Trimming stripped 4 bases from V and 7 bases from J, with 11 bases between. CDR3 loop: CASSRYLGNEQFF. CDR3 DNA: TGCGCCAGCAGCCGGTATCTCGGGAATGAGCAGTTCTTC.

This clone was detected a few times. The gene calls are TRBV2 and TRBJ1-2; D is unresolved. CDR3 size: 14 residues. Germline V CDR1 and CDR2: SNHLY, FYNNEI. Trimming stripped 3 bases from V and 4 bases from J, with 12 bases between. This CDR3 is CASSEGRFPYGYTF. The CDR3 nucleotides read TGTGCCAGCAGTGAGGGGAGGTTTCCCTATGGCTACACCTTC.

The J gene is TRBJ2-7, the V gene TRBV27; D not certain. CDR3 length: 11 amino acids. With 7 bases removed from V and 4 bases from J, the gap between germline ends came to 8 bases. CDR1 is MNHEY, CDR2 SMNVEV, per germline (reference sequence). The CDR3 nucleotides are TGTGCCAGCACCCTTGGGTACGAGCAGTACTTC. Translated: CASTLGYEQYF.

This CDR3 reads CASKNLRGDTDTQYF. Written as DNA, the CDR3 is TGCGCCAGCAAGAATCTTCGCGGGGACACAGATACGCAGTATTTT. The chain is built from TRBV4-1 and TRBJ2-3; possible D gene TRBD2, 6 bases. CDR1 and CDR2 (germline): MGHRA, YSYEKL. The CDR3 extends over 15 amino acids. V was cut by 7 bases and J by 2 bases, with 16 bases left in between.

V is TRBV5-8 and J is TRBJ2-7; D is ambiguous. Trimming removed 0 bases at V and 1 base at J, with 8 bases between. This CDR3 spans 14 amino acids. The germline CDR1 and CDR2 sequences are SGHTS and YDEGEE. The CDR3 DNA reads as TGTGCCAGCAGCTTGGAGGCAGGTTCCTACGAGCAGTACTTC. It yields the protein CASSLEAGSYEQYF.

The chain uses TRBV7-9 and TRBJ2-1; TRBD2 aligns across 7 bases. CDR1 and CDR2 from the germline V gene are SEHNR and FQNEAQ (reference sequence). The junction had 19 bases not matched to a gene; V was cut back by 7 bases and J by 10 bases. The CDR3 has 16 amino acids. In nucleotides, the CDR3 is TGTGCCAGCACCCCAGCTGGGAGGGCCGCGATGGCGGAGCAGTTCTTC. It yields the protein CASTPAGRAAMAEQFF.

V usage is TRBV5-1 and J usage is TRBJ2-1; D unresolved. Germline loops: CDR1 SGHRS, CDR2 YFSETQ. The CDR3 sequence is 15 residues long. V was shortened by 0 bases and J by 0 bases, with 7 bases between the two germline ends. DNA of the CDR3: TGCGCCAGCAGCTTGGGGTGGGGCTCCTACAATGAGCAGTTCTTC. Encoded protein: CASSLGWGSYNEQFF.

The chain joins TRBV7-8 to TRBJ2-7, with 12 bases fitting TRBD2. The CDR3 runs to 15 residues. V lost 5 bases and J lost 6; bases outside the gene matches: 8. Germline assignment: CDR1 SGHVS and CDR2 FQNEAQ. The CDR3 DNA reads as TGTGCCAGCAGCCCCGGGACTAGCGGGTACATCGAGCAGTACTTC. It encodes CASSPGTSGYIEQYF.

This chain connects TRBV27 to TRBJ1-1; D gene unclear. CDR1 is MNHEY and CDR2 is SMNVEV in the germline V gene (reference sequence). The CDR3 is 13 residues long. The V gene lost 7 bases and the J gene lost 0 bases, with 9 bases spanning the gap. The CDR3: CASMWQLNTEAFF. The DNA of the CDR3 is TGTGCCAGCATGTGGCAGCTGAACACTGAAGCTTTCTTT.

V usage is TRBV5-5 and J usage is TRBJ1-1; D not resolved. The germline V gene encodes CDR1 SGHKS and CDR2 YYEKEE (reference sequence). The length of the CDR3 is 13 residues. The V end lost 4 bases, the J end lost 1 base, and 8 bases lay between the germline ends. CDR3: CASSTDTNTEAFF. The CDR3 region has the DNA TGTGCCAGCAGCACGGATACGAACACTGAAGCTTTCTTT.

This chain uses TRBV19 with TRBJ2-3; D unresolved. The V and J ends lost 7 bases and 6 bases respectively, with 8 bases between them. Germline lookup yields CDR1 LNHDA and CDR2 SQIVND (reference sequence). The CDR3 sequence is 11 residues long. CDR3 sequence reads: CASMEFDTQYF. The DNA for the CDR3 is TGTGCCAGTATGGAGTTCGATACGCAGTATTTT.

The rearrangement joins TRBV28 to TRBJ2-7; 8 bases map to TRBD2. Germline assignment: CDR1 MDHEN and CDR2 SYDVKM. The CDR3 has 13 residues. J gave up 2 bases and V 6 bases, and 3 bases lay outside the gene matches. CDR3 loop: CASRLAGTYEQYF. The CDR3 DNA follows: TGTGCCAGCAGGTTAGCGGGAACCTACGAGCAGTACTTC. The full variable domain, completed using reference TRBV28 and TRBJ2-7, is DVKVTQSSRYLVKRTGEKVFLECVQDMDHENMFWYRQDPGLGLRLIYFSYDVKMKEKGDIPEGYSVSREKKERFSLILESASTNQTSMYLCASRLAGTYEQYFGPGTRLTVT.

V and J are TRBV27 and TRBJ2-5; 8 nucleotides line up with TRBD1. V shed 0 bases, J shed 2 bases, and the junction held 14 bases outside the gene matches. Germline CDR1 is MNHEY and CDR2 is SMNVEV (reference sequence). The CDR3 has 19 amino acids. CDR3 region: CASSLSQYPGTGLQETQYF. Here the CDR3 DNA reads TGTGCCAGCAGTTTATCACAATACCCCGGGACAGGACTACAAGAGACCCAGTACTTC.

Only one count was recorded for this clone. V and J are TRBV16 and TRBJ1-1; D unresolved. The V end lost 0 bases, the J end lost 4 bases, and 12 bases lay between the germline ends. The CDR3 runs to 15 residues. From germline, CDR1 is KGHSY and CDR2 FQNENV. CDR3: CASSQSTVFGTEAFF. CDR3 nucleotides: TGTGCCAGCAGCCAATCCACAGTGTTCGGCACTGAAGCTTTCTTT.

The chain uses TRBV19 and TRBJ2-3; 7 nucleotides align to TRBD2. The CDR3 spans 19 residues. Per germline, CDR1 LNHDA and CDR2 SQIVND (reference sequence). V lost 0 bases and J lost 2; bases outside the gene matches: 14. This CDR3 is CASSIDPGVAGEITDTQYF. The DNA for the CDR3 is TGTGCCAGTAGTATAGATCCGGGTGTCGCGGGAGAGATCACAGATACGCAGTATTTT.

Only one count was recorded for this clone. V is TRBV9 and J is TRBJ2-3, with 7 positions matching TRBD2. Germline trimming cut 4 bases from V and 4 bases from J; bases unmatched to any gene: 9. The CDR3 is 15 amino acids. CDR1 SGDLS and CDR2 YYNGEE come from the germline V gene. The CDR3 reads CASSIQSGVPDTQYF. The CDR3 DNA reads as TGTGCCAGCAGCATACAGAGCGGGGTACCAGATACGCAGTATTTT. Full variable domain (remainder filled in from reference TRBV9 and TRBJ2-3): DSGVTQTPKHLITATGQRVTLRCSPRSGDLSVYWYQQSLDQGLQFLIQYYNGEERAKGNILERFSAQQFPDLHSELNLSSLELGDSALYFCASSIQSGVPDTQYFGPGTRLTVL.

This chain joins TRBV2 and TRBJ2-5, with 7 positions matching TRBD1. TRBJ2-7 explains the end of the DNA better; the J call may be wrong. This CDR3 region has 13 residues. The germline V gene has CDR1 SNHLY and CDR2 FYNNEI. DNA of the CDR3: TGTGCCAGCAGGTCGGGACAGTCGGGCGAGCAGTACTTC. It encodes CASRSGQSGEQYF.

The chain recombines TRBV5-1 with TRBJ2-7; TRBD1 aligns across 7 bases. V trimming: 3 bases; J trimming: 5 bases; junction bases outside the gene matches: 8. This CDR3 comprises 14 residues. CDR1 and CDR2 from the germline V gene are SGHRS and YFSETQ. The CDR3 nucleotides read TGCGCCAGCAGCTCATCAGGGGGTAGCGACGAGCAGTACTTC. Translating it yields CASSSSGGSDEQYF.

J is TRBJ2-7 and V is TRBV7-8, with 7 positions matching TRBD1. Germline CDR1 reads SGHVS; CDR2 reads FQNEAQ. Unmatched junction bases numbered 7, after V lost 4 bases and J lost 1 base. CDR3 length: 15 residues. CDR3 in DNA: TGTGCCAGCAGCTACCGGACAGGCGCGTCCTACGAGCAGTACTTC. Protein product: CASSYRTGASYEQYF.

The chain joins TRBV29-1 to TRBJ2-1, with 9 bases identical to TRBD2. V shed 0 bases, J shed 8 bases, and the junction held 11 bases outside the gene matches. This CDR3 region has 16 residues. Germline CDR1 is SQVTM and CDR2 is ANQGSEA. CDR3 sequence: CSVEDSGASGIYEQFF. In nucleotides, the CDR3 is TGCAGCGTTGAAGATTCTGGGGCTAGCGGGATCTATGAGCAGTTCTTC.

The chain couples TRBV7-8 to TRBJ1-1, with 7 nucleotides matching TRBD1. Trimming at V came to 0 bases and at J to 4 bases, leaving 5 bases not matched to a gene. The CDR3 totals 15 residues. Germline lookup yields CDR1 SGHVS and CDR2 FQNEAQ. The DNA of the CDR3 is TGTGCCAGCAGCTTAGCGGTAGGGGGCATCACTGAAGCTTTCTTT. It codes for CASSLAVGGITEAFF.

This sequence joins TRBV5-1 and TRBJ2-7; D not resolved. The length of the CDR3 is 14 residues. Germline CDR1 SGHRS, CDR2 YFSETQ. V was clipped by 2 bases and J by 2 bases, with 11 bases between them. CDR3 protein: CASSLGPPTYEQYF. The CDR3 region has the DNA TGCGCCAGCAGCTTAGGACCGCCAACCTACGAGCAGTACTTC.

The chain uses TRBV5-4 and TRBJ1-1, with D possibly TRBD1 on 5 matching bases. V was clipped by 2 bases and J by 1 base, with 12 bases between them. Germline V lookup: CDR1 SGHNT, CDR2 YYREEE (reference sequence). The CDR3 extends over 15 amino acids. The DNA of the CDR3 is TGTGCCAGCAGCTTTGATTGGGGGGGGAACACTGAAGCTTTCTTT. This sequence encodes CASSFDWGGNTEAFF.